The 2 T cell receptor beta chains below come from one sample, sequenced in a study of molecular identifiers for immune sequencing clone quantification. TCRdb independently ran MiXCR on the PCR reads; one entry per CDR3 protein. In the table there are around 300,000 distinct CDR3 sequences, roughly a quarter of which are singletons. Input material: naive CD8+ T cells from blood, with Jurkat cell RNA spiked in. This sample's subset: FACS-sorted CD8+CD4-CCR7+CD45RA+ naive T cells. These receptors were taken from a human donor in good health. Some libraries in this study had Jurkat cell RNA spiked in.

This clonotype was seen repeatedly, ten times or more. The V call is TRBV7-2, the J call TRBJ1-5; D may be TRBD1 (5 bases). Germline V gives CDR1 SGHTA, CDR2 FQGNSA. The CDR3 runs 13 residues. V lost 1 base, J lost 9 bases, and 10 bases lay in between. In DNA form, the CDR3 reads TGTGCCAGCAGCTTAGGGCAGGGCGTGCCCCAGCATTTT. Translated: CASSLGQGVPQHF.

This clonotype was observed many times. The rearrangement joins TRBV29-1 to TRBJ2-5; D remains unclear. V was pared by 5 bases and J by 8 bases, with 6 bases between. The CDR3 sequence is 9 residues long. Per the germline V gene, CDR1 is SQVTM and CDR2 is ANQGSEA. This chain's CDR3 is CSVLYTQYF. CDR3 DNA: TGCAGCGTTCTCTACACCCAGTACTTC.